These 16 T cell receptor beta chains were all obtained from the same sample, sequenced in a study of blood T cell repertoires in COVID-19. This table comes from immunoSEQ multiplex PCR, and its TCRdb copy is limited to in-frame clones, with some not included. The table records 200,000 to 250,000 clones, roughly four fifths of them present only once. Sequencing was carried out using peripheral blood. The source is a woman aged 80 or older with COVID-19, enrolled during active disease.

This clone was found a few times. The CDR3: CASSDDWTANTIYF. DNA for the CDR3: TGTGCCAGCAGCGACGACTGGACAGCAAACACCATATATTTT. The chain links TRBV9 to TRBJ1-3; D may be TRBD1 (6 bases). The CDR3 is 14 amino acids. Trimming removed 3 bases from V and 6 bases from J, with 13 bases in between. Per the germline V gene, CDR1 is SGDLS and CDR2 is YYNGEE.

With respect to this clone: This may stem from a read error, because a much larger clone lies one nucleotide away. Different DNA sequences within this sample yield the same CDR3. The chain employs TRBV2 and TRBJ2-7; 7 bases map to TRBD2. The germline V gene encodes CDR1 SNHLY and CDR2 FYNNEI. This CDR3 contains 13 residues. The CDR3 DNA reads as TGTGCCAGCAAGGGGACTACCCTCTTCGAGCAATACTTC. Translating it yields CASKGTTLFEQYF.

This clone has only one observation. The genes are TRBV2 and TRBJ2-2; perhaps TRBD1 as D (6 bases). The ends were cut back, 6 bases at V and 7 bases at J, with 12 bases in the middle. Germline V gene lookup returns CDR1 SNHLY and CDR2 FYNNEI. This CDR3 comprises 13 residues. CDR3 coding DNA: TGTGCCAGCAGGCCCTACAGGGACGGGGAGCTGTTTTTT. Its translation: CASRPYRDGELFF.

This clone was seen only once. V is TRBV11-2 and J is TRBJ2-1; a weak D match, TRBD1 (5 bases). Trimming shortened V by 1 base and J by 14 bases, and 12 bases separated the two germline ends. This CDR3 spans 12 amino acids. Germline V gives CDR1 SGHAT, CDR2 FQNNGV. CDR3 sequence (DNA): TGTGCCAGCAGCTTAGGAGAGAAGGGGAAGTTCTTC. Its protein product is CASSLGEKGKFF. Variable domain in full (rest from reference TRBV11-2 and TRBJ2-1): EAGVAQSPRYKIIEKRQSVAFWCNPISGHATLYWYQQILGQGPKLLIQFQNNGVVDDSQLPKDRFSAERLKGVDSTLKIQPAKLEDSAVYLCASSLGEKGKFFGPGTRLTVL.

This chain's CDR3 is CASSPERRISYEQYF. The CDR3 nucleotides read TGCGCCAGCAGCCCGGAAAGGAGGATCTCCTACGAGCAGTACTTC. The V gene is TRBV5-1, the J gene TRBJ2-7; TRBD2 is a possible D gene (5 bases). The germline V gene has CDR1 SGHRS and CDR2 YFSETQ. The CDR3 contains 15 residues. The V end lost 4 bases, the J end lost 0 bases, and 14 bases lay between the germline ends.

The V gene is TRBV14, the J gene TRBJ1-2; D is possibly TRBD1 (6 bases). The germline gives CDR1 SGHDN, CDR2 FVKESK. There are 13 residues in the CDR3. V lost 3 bases to trimming and J lost 4 bases, with 9 bases between them. CDR3 nucleotide sequence: TGTGCCAGCAGCCAGGACAGAACCTATGGCTACACCTTC. Residues: CASSQDRTYGYTF.

This sequence joins TRBV19 and TRBJ1-1; 7 positions agree with TRBD1. The CDR3 loop spans 14 amino acids. Looked up from germline, CDR1 is LNHDA and CDR2 is SQIVND (reference sequence). The J segment lost 5 bases and the V segment lost 3 bases, leaving 6 bases of the junction unmatched. This CDR3 is CASSISSGGTEAFF. Written as DNA, the CDR3 is TGTGCCAGTAGTATTTCGTCAGGGGGGACTGAAGCTTTCTTT.

V is TRBV6-5 and J is TRBJ2-3; D is possibly TRBD2 (5 bases). Germline lookup yields CDR1 MNHEY and CDR2 SVGAGI. The V gene lost 2 bases and the J gene lost 4 bases, with 7 bases spanning the gap. CDR3 length: 13 amino acids. CDR3 DNA: TGTGCCAGCAGTTACCCCGGGGCAGATACGCAGTATTTT. Its translation: CASSYPGADTQYF.

V gene TRBV23-1 combines with J gene TRBJ1-1; D unclear. TRBV23-1 is sorted into the ORF group, with uncertain function. V lost 2 bases and J 6 bases, leaving 10 bases between the germline ends. The CDR3 has 13 amino acids. CDR3 nucleotides: TGCGCCAGCAGTCAACGGGGAGGTGCTGAAGCTTTCTTT. This codes for CASSQRGGAEAFF.

The CDR3 sequence: CASRVQGNTEAFF. The CDR3 region has the DNA TGTGCCAGCAGGGTCCAGGGGAACACTGAAGCTTTCTTT. This chain connects TRBV7-2 to TRBJ1-1; D is perhaps TRBD1 (5 bases). The CDR3 is made up of 13 amino acids. Between the trimmed V and J ends, which lost 6 bases and 1 base, there was a span of 9 bases. Germline CDR1 and CDR2: SGHTA and FQGNSA.

The J gene is TRBJ1-2, the V gene TRBV4-1, with a possible D match to TRBD1 (6 bases). The CDR3 is made up of 15 amino acids. The V gene's germline CDR1 is MGHRA and CDR2 YSYEKL. Trimming removed 4 bases at V and 3 bases at J, with 15 bases between. The DNA of the CDR3 is TGCGCCAGCAGCCCTCTACAGGGTTGGCACTATGGCTACACCTTC. Protein product: CASSPLQGWHYGYTF.

The rearrangement links TRBV2 to TRBJ2-7, with 10 bases lining up with TRBD2. Germline V CDR1 and CDR2: SNHLY, FYNNEI. V lost 6 bases to trimming and J lost 0 bases; unmatched junction nucleotides: 5. The CDR3 covers 15 residues. CDR3 protein: CASRRTSGSSYEQYF. The DNA for the CDR3 is TGTGCCAGCAGGAGGACTAGCGGCAGCTCCTACGAGCAGTACTTC.

This clone was seen more than once but under ten times. V is TRBV27 and J is TRBJ2-3; D might be TRBD1 (6 bases). This CDR3 contains 14 residues. V lost 6 bases, J lost 2 bases, and 12 bases lay in between. Germline V gene lookup returns CDR1 MNHEY and CDR2 SMNVEV (reference sequence). The CDR3 protein is CASSRDRTTDTQYF. DNA of the CDR3: TGTGCCAGCAGCCGCGACAGGACCACAGATACGCAGTATTTT.

The J gene is TRBJ1-1, the V gene TRBV3-1 (or the pseudogene TRBV3-2); 9 nucleotides agree with TRBD1. The V and J ends lost 2 bases and 5 bases, in that order; junction bases with no gene match: 12. CDR3 length equals 17 residues. Germline V CDR1 and CDR2: LGHDT, YNNKEL (reference sequence). This CDR3 is CASSQPTGGGDGTEAFF. The DNA of the CDR3 is TGTGCCAGCAGCCAACCGACAGGGGGGGGCGATGGGACTGAAGCTTTCTTT.

The chain carries TRBV24-1 and TRBJ2-5; tentative D call: TRBD1 (6 bases). Trimming stripped 3 bases from V and 3 bases from J, with 10 bases between. Germline-derived CDR1 and CDR2 are KGHDR and SFDVKD. This CDR3 contains 14 residues. The CDR3 bases are TGTGCCACCAGTGATGCGGACAGTAAAGAGACCCAGTACTTC. Protein sequence: CATSDADSKETQYF.

The V call is TRBV18, the J call TRBJ1-3, with no clear D. Trimming cost V 2 bases and J 0 bases, with 11 bases left between them. CDR1 is KGHSH, CDR2 LQKENI, per germline. CDR3 size: 16 residues. DNA of the CDR3: TGTGCCAGCTCACCAGCCCCAGGCAGCTCTGGAAACACCATATATTTT. The encoded protein is CASSPAPGSSGNTIYF.